The clone carrying this T cell receptor (beta chain) was picked up many times. This sample is part of a study of low-dose radiotherapy and immunotherapy resistance in tumors. Study information: It was every two weeks, one day before radiation and immunotherapy, that intravenous cyclophosphamide 200 mg/m2 was given. A dose of 300 mg of oral aspirin was taken by patients daily for four cycles from cycle 1 day 1.

Stated time point: after trial treatment. Stated treatment: LDRT plus nivolumab, ipilimumab, low-dose cyclophosphamide and aspirin (RACIN trial). The study gave donors nivolumab, ipilimumab, aspirin, low-dose cyclophosphamide and low-dose radiotherapy. TRAV- and TRBV-specific primers, spanning alpha and beta chains, primed first-strand cDNA. TCRs underwent approximately 20 PCR cycles of amplification with a constant-region primer and V-primer adapter. From the reads, TCRdb called clonotypes with MiXCR, one entry per CDR3 protein. Of around 80,000 distinct CDR3 sequences listed, less than 20% are singletons. V shed 4 bases and J shed 4 bases, with 4 bases lying between them. The V gene's germline CDR1 is SGHDN and CDR2 FVKESK. This CDR3 comprises 11 residues.

This clonotype was obtained from a male donor with prostate cancer. The rearrangement joins TRBV14 to TRBJ1-1; D remains ambiguous. The sequencing used PBMCs, collected after low-dose radiotherapy plus immunotherapy. The CDR3 DNA follows: TGTGCCAGCAGCCTTAGCACTGAAGCTTTCTTT. Translation gives CASSLSTEAFF.